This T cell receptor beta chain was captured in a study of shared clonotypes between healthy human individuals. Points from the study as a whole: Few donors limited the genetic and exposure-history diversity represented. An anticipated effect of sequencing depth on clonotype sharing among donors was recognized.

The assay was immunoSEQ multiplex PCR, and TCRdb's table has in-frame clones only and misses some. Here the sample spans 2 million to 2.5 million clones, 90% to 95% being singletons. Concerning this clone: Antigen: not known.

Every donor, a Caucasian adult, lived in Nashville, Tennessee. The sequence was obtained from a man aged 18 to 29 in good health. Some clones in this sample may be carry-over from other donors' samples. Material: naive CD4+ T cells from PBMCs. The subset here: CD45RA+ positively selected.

CDR3: CASSLGVGSTQPQHF. The CDR3 DNA follows: TGCGCCAGCAGCTTGGGGGTAGGTTCCACACAGCCCCAGCATTTT. The chain recombines TRBV5-1 with TRBJ1-5; the D is unclear. The CDR3 has 15 residues. CDR1 and CDR2 (germline): SGHRS, YFSETQ. V lost 0 bases and J 7 bases, leaving 14 bases between the germline ends.